The 21 T cell receptor beta chains presented below share a single source sample, sequenced in a study of T cell responses to AZD1222 COVID-19 vaccine. Sequencing used immunoSEQ multiplex PCR; TCRdb keeps in-frame clones, though not all of them. The table shows 200,000 to 250,000 clones, with approximately 94% occurring only once. The sequencing here drew on peripheral blood, taken on day 0 of MenACWY control vaccination. These receptors came from an adult in good health.

The V gene is TRBV27, the J gene TRBJ1-6, with TRBD1 as a possible D gene (6 bases). This CDR3 region has 16 residues. With 4 bases removed from V and 9 bases from J, the gap between germline ends came to 19 bases. CDR1 MNHEY and CDR2 SMNVEV come from the germline V gene (reference sequence). The chain's CDR3 is CASSSLTGFRGSPLHF. The CDR3 bases are TGTGCCAGCAGTTCTTTGACAGGCTTCAGGGGTTCACCCCTCCACTTT.

This clone was seen only once. The chain combines TRBV6-5 with TRBJ2-3; a weak D match, TRBD2 (7 bases). The CDR3 totals 15 residues. Germline CDR1 reads MNHEY; CDR2 reads SVGAGI. V was clipped by 7 bases and J by 2 bases, with 16 bases between them. The CDR3 nucleotides are TGTGCCAGCACCTGGGGGGGACAAATCACAGATACGCAGTATTTT. Residues: CASTWGGQITDTQYF.

The V and J genes are TRBV11-3 and TRBJ2-3; D unresolved. Germline CDR1 reads SGHNT; CDR2 reads YENEEA. V lost 1 base and J 1 base, leaving 9 bases between the germline ends. CDR3 size: 15 residues. Here the CDR3 DNA reads TGTGCCAGCAGCTTAGGGACGTCCGGCACAGATACGCAGTATTTT. Its protein product is CASSLGTSGTDTQYF.

The genes are TRBV5-1 and TRBJ1-1; TRBD1 might be the D (5 bases). Trimming took off 3 bases at V and 3 bases at J, with 15 bases between the two ends. Germline CDR1 is SGHRS and CDR2 is YFSETQ. CDR3 size: 15 residues. The CDR3 DNA sequence: TGCGCCAGCAGCTCCCGGGGGGAAGGGTACACTGAAGCTTTCTTT. Protein sequence: CASSSRGEGYTEAFF.

V gene TRBV25-1 combines with J gene TRBJ1-1; D unclear. V was trimmed by 8 bases and J by 5 bases, leaving 12 bases between them. Germline V gene lookup returns CDR1 MGHDK and CDR2 SYGVNS. This CDR3 spans 12 amino acids. The CDR3 DNA sequence: TGTGCCAGCGGGTTCCAGCGGACTGAAGCTTTCTTT. This codes for CASGFQRTEAFF.

Concerning this clone itself: At one boundary the junction diverges from the germline segment, which might be a read error. The chain employs TRBV14 and TRBJ1-2, with D perhaps matching TRBD1 (5 bases). Germline CDR1 SGHDN, CDR2 FVKESK. The CDR3 covers 18 residues. CDR3 DNA: TGTGCCAGCAGCAAAGACCAGTTTGAGGGGATAATCGGGTATGGCTACACCTTC. Translating gives CASSKDQFEGIIGYGYTF.

The chain combines TRBV29-1 with TRBJ2-1; D gene uncertain. The CDR3 is made up of 12 amino acids. The V end was cut by 0 bases, the J end by 6 bases, with 6 bases between. The V gene's germline CDR1 is SQVTM and CDR2 ANQGSEA. The CDR3 DNA is TGCAGCGTTGAAGACGAAGGCAATGAGCAGTTCTTC. Translation: CSVEDEGNEQFF.

V gene TRBV2 combines with J gene TRBJ1-2, with D perhaps TRBD1 (5 bases). The germline V and J ends were trimmed by 8 bases and 2 bases, with 9 bases remaining between them. From germline, CDR1 is SNHLY and CDR2 FYNNEI. There are 12 residues in the CDR3. The chain's CDR3 is CASYGGNYGYTF. As DNA, the CDR3 is TGTGCCAGCTACGGGGGGAACTATGGCTACACCTTC.

The CDR3 protein is CASSSPRDGNYGYTF. CDR3 DNA: TGTGCCAGCAGTTCCCCCCGGGACGGCAACTATGGCTACACCTTC. The J gene is TRBJ1-2, the V gene TRBV6-2 or TRBV6-3, with D perhaps TRBD1 (5 bases). V was clipped by 4 bases and J by 2 bases, with 14 bases between them. The CDR3 loop spans 15 amino acids. The germline V gene has CDR1 MNHEY and CDR2 SVGEGT.

The chain carries TRBV10-3 and TRBJ2-1, with no clear D. V was trimmed by 4 bases and J by 1 base, leaving 11 bases between them. Germline values: CDR1 ENHRY, CDR2 SYGVKD. This CDR3 contains 15 residues. The CDR3: CAISGVKTSYNEQFF. In DNA, the CDR3 is TGTGCCATCAGTGGGGTCAAGACGTCCTACAATGAGCAGTTCTTC.

The chain is built from TRBV5-5 and TRBJ1-3; D is ambiguous. The V end lost 1 base, the J end lost 4 bases, and 9 bases lay between the germline ends. The germline V gene has CDR1 SGHKS and CDR2 YYEKEE (reference sequence). The CDR3 is 14 amino acids. The CDR3 region is CASSLITVGNTIYF. CDR3 nucleotides: TGTGCCAGCAGCTTGATCACAGTCGGAAACACCATATATTTT.

The chain uses TRBV28 and TRBJ2-3; 8 bases match TRBD2. V trimming: 3 bases; J trimming: 2 bases; junction bases outside the gene matches: 13. Germline CDR1 MDHEN, CDR2 SYDVKM. The CDR3 contains 18 residues. CDR3 sequence: CASSFGIAGGRDTDTQYF. The CDR3 coding sequence is TGTGCCAGCAGTTTCGGGATCGCGGGGGGAAGGGACACAGATACGCAGTATTTT.

The J gene is TRBJ1-1, the V gene TRBV7-2, with 7 bases matching TRBD1. The CDR3 extends over 14 amino acids. Trimming removed 4 bases from V and 1 base from J; junction bases left unmatched: 3. The germline V gene has CDR1 SGHTA and CDR2 FQGNSA. The CDR3 loop reads CASSSGQANTEAFF. The DNA of the CDR3 is TGTGCCAGCAGCTCTGGACAGGCGAACACTGAAGCTTTCTTT.

This chain connects TRBV5-1 to TRBJ1-1; D not certain. Trimming left V 3 bases short and J 4 bases short, with 16 bases between. This CDR3 is built from 15 residues. Germline CDR1 reads SGHRS; CDR2 reads YFSETQ. The CDR3 loop reads CASSSGQPGGTEAFF. The CDR3 nucleotides read TGCGCCAGCAGCTCGGGTCAACCCGGCGGCACTGAAGCTTTCTTT.

The chain couples TRBV19 to TRBJ2-7; perhaps TRBD1 as D (5 bases). The CDR3 extends over 16 amino acids. Germline loops: CDR1 LNHDA, CDR2 SQIVND (reference sequence). Trimming cost V 1 base and J 6 bases, with 19 bases left between them. CDR3 DNA: TGTGCCAGTAGTATAGTCCCGGGTGTCAGGGCGCCCGAGCAGTACTTC. It encodes CASSIVPGVRAPEQYF.

V gene TRBV5-1 combines with J gene TRBJ2-3; TRBD2 is a possible D gene (6 bases). Per germline, CDR1 SGHRS and CDR2 YFSETQ. This CDR3 has 15 residues. The germline V and J ends were trimmed by 2 bases and 1 base, with 11 bases remaining between them. CDR3 DNA sequence: TGCGCCAGCAGCTTCGGGCGGGGCGGCACAGATACGCAGTATTTT. It is translated as CASSFGRGGTDTQYF.

This sequence joins TRBV14 and TRBJ1-2, with 9 positions matching TRBD1. Germline V gene lookup returns CDR1 SGHDN and CDR2 FVKESK. Trimming took 4 bases from V and 5 from J; bases not matched to a gene: 14. There are 17 residues in the CDR3. The CDR3 spells CASSLLRSDRGEYGYTF. The CDR3 coding sequence is TGTGCCAGCAGCCTTCTACGGTCCGACAGGGGGGAATATGGCTACACCTTC.

This clone was picked up a small number of times. In the same sample, other DNA sequences code for this CDR3. The CDR3 nucleotides read TGTGCCAGCAGCTTGGGGACACTCAGCTATGGCTACACCTTC. Protein product: CASSLGTLSYGYTF. The chain carries TRBV5-6 and TRBJ1-2, with D possibly TRBD1 on 5 matching bases. The CDR3 extends over 14 amino acids. Between the trimmed V and J ends, which lost 0 bases and 4 bases, there was a span of 10 bases. The germline V gene encodes CDR1 SGHDT and CDR2 YYEEEE. The full variable domain, in which reference TRBV5-6 and TRBJ1-2 provide the parts outside the CDR3, is DAGVTQSPTHLIKTRGQQVTLRCSPKSGHDTVSWYQQALGQGPQFIFQYYEEEERQRGNFPDRFSGHQFPNYSSELNVNALLLGDSALYLCASSLGTLSYGYTFGSGTRLTVV.

V gene TRBV28 combines with J gene TRBJ1-1; D perhaps matches TRBD1 (6 bases). Trimming took off 2 bases at V and 0 bases at J, with 19 bases between the two ends. The CDR3 consists of 18 residues. The germline CDR1 and CDR2 sequences are MDHEN and SYDVKM. CDR3 DNA sequence: TGTGCCAGCAGTTTAAAAACAGGGATTTTTGGCATGAACACTGAAGCTTTCTTT. Protein product: CASSLKTGIFGMNTEAFF.

The chain joins TRBV5-8 to TRBJ1-5, with D hard to call. Germline V gene lookup returns CDR1 SGHTS and CDR2 YDEGEE. This CDR3 spans 14 amino acids. Deletions cut 5 bases from V and 2 bases from J, with 11 bases between. CDR3 nucleotides: TGTGCCAGCAGTCGGCGCGGGGGCAATCAGCCCCAGCATTTT. This translates into CASSRRGGNQPQHF.

The chain uses TRBV30 and TRBJ1-1, with TRBD1 identical over 10 bases. CDR3 length: 15 residues. With V trimmed by 3 bases and J by 7 bases, 11 bases remained unmatched. Germline CDR1 GTSNPN, CDR2 SVGIG (reference sequence). The CDR3 region has the DNA TGTGCCTGGAGCAGGGACAGGGGTACCCGATTTGAAGCTTTCTTT. It translates to CAWSRDRGTRFEAFF.